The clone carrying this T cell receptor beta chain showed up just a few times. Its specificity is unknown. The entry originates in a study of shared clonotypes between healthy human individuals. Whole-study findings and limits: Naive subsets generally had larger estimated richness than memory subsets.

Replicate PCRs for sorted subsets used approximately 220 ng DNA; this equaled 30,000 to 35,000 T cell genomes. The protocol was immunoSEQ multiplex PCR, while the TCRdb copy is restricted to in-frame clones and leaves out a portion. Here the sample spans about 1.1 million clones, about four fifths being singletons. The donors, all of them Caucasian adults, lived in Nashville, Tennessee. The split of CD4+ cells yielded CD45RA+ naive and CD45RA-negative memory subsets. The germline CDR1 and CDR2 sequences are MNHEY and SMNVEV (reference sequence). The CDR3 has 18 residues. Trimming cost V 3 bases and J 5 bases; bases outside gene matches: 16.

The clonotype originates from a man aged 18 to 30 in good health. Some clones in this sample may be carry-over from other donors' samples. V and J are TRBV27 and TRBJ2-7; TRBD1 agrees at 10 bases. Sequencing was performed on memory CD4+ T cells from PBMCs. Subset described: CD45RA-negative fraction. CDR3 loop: CASSFLSGLGQGTDEQYF. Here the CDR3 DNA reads TGTGCCAGCAGTTTCCTATCCGGTTTGGGACAGGGGACGGACGAGCAGTACTTC.